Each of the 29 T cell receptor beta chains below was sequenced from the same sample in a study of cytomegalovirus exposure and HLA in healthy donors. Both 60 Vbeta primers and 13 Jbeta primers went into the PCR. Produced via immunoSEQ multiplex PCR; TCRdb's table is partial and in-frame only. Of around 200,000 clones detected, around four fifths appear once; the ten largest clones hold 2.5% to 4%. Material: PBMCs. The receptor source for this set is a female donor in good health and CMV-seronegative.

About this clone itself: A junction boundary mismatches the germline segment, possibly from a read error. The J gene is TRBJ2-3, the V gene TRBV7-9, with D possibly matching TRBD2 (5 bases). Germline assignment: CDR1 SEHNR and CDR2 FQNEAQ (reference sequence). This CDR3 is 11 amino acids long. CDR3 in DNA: TGTTCCAGCAGCCGCGGGGATACGCAGTATTTT. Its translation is CSSSRGDTQYF.

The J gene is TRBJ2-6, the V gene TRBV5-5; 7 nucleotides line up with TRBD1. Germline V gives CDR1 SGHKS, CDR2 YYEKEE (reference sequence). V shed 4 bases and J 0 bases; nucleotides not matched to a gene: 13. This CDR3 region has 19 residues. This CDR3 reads CASSISRTGSTSGANVLTF. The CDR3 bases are TGTGCCAGCAGCATTTCTCGGACAGGTTCGACCTCTGGGGCCAACGTCCTGACTTTC.

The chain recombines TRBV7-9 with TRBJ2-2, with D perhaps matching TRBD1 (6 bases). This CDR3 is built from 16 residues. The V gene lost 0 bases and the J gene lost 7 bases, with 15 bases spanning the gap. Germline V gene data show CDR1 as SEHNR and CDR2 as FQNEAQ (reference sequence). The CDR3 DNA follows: TGTGCCAGCAGCTTAGCCGGAAACAGGGTTATCGGGGAGCTGTTTTTT. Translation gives CASSLAGNRVIGELFF. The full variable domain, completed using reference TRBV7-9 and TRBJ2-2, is DTGVSQNPRHKITKRGQNVTFRCDPISEHNRLYWYRQTLGQGPEFLTYFQNEAQLEKSRLLSDRFSAERPKGSFSTLEIQRTEQGDSAMYLCASSLAGNRVIGELFFGEGSRLTVL.

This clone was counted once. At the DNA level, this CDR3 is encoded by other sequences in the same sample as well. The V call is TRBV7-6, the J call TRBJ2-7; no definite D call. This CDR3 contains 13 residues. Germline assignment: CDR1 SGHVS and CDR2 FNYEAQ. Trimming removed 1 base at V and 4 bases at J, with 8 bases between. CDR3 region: CASSLGGPYEQYF. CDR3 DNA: TGTGCCAGCAGCTTAGGTGGGCCATACGAGCAGTACTTC.

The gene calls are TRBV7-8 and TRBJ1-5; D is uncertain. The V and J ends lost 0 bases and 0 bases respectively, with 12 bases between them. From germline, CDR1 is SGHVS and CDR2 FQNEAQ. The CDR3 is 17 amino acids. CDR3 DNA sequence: TGTGCCAGCAGCTTAGCCTACTCGGAGGGTAGCAATCAGCCCCAGCATTTT. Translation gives CASSLAYSEGSNQPQHF.

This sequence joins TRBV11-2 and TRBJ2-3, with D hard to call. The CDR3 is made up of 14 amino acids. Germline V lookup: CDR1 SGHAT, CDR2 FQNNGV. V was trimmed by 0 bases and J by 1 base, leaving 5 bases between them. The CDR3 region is CASSLDRGTDTQYF. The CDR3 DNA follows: TGTGCCAGCAGCTTAGATCGGGGCACAGATACGCAGTATTTT.

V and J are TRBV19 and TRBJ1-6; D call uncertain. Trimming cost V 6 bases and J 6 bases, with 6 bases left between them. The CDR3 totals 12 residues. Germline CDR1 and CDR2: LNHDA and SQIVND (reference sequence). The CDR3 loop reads CASSVINSPLHF. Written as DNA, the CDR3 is TGTGCCAGTAGCGTAATTAATTCACCCCTCCACTTT.

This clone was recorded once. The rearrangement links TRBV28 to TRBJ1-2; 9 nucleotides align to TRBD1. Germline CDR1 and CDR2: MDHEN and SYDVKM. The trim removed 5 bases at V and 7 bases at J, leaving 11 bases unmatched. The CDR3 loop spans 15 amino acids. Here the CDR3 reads CASSIQTGGWAGYTF. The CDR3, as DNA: TGTGCCAGCAGTATCCAGACAGGGGGGTGGGCTGGCTACACCTTC.

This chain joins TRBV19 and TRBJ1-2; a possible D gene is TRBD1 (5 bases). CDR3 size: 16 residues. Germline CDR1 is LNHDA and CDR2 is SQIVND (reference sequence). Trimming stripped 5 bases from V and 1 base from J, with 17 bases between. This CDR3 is CASSPGTGDLNYGYTF. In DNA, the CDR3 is TGTGCCAGTAGTCCAGGCACGGGGGACCTTAACTATGGCTACACCTTC.

CDR3 in DNA: TGCGCCAGCAGCCAAGGGACGGACAGGTCCTACGAGCAGTACTTC. Translated, it gives CASSQGTDRSYEQYF. The chain uses TRBV4-1 and TRBJ2-7; 7 bases agree with TRBD1. The CDR3 spans 15 residues. The trim removed 1 base at V and 1 base at J, leaving 4 bases unmatched. Germline CDR1 is MGHRA and CDR2 is YSYEKL.

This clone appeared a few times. This chain's CDR3 is CASIRQGDEQYF. CDR3 bases: TGTGCCAGCATACGACAGGGCGACGAGCAGTACTTC. The chain combines TRBV6-1 with TRBJ2-7; the match to TRBD1 covers 7 bases. CDR1 and CDR2 (germline): MNHNS, SASEGT. Trimming took 7 bases from V and 5 from J; bases not matched to a gene: 5. This CDR3 comprises 12 residues.

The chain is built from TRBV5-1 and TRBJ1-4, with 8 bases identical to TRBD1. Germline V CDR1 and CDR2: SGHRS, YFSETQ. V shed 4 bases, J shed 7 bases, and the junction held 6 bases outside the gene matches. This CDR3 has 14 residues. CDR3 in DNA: TGCGCCAGCAGCGTAACCGGACAGGGTGAAAAACTGTTTTTT. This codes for CASSVTGQGEKLFF.

The CDR3 bases are TGTGCCAGCAGCGTAGTCTCCAGCGGCGATCCTGCCGGGGAGCTGTTTTTT. Translating gives CASSVVSSGDPAGELFF. This sequence joins TRBV9 and TRBJ2-2; a weak D match, TRBD2 (5 bases). V shed 0 bases and J shed 6 bases, with 18 bases lying between them. The CDR3 sequence is 17 residues long. Looked up from germline, CDR1 is SGDLS and CDR2 is YYNGEE.

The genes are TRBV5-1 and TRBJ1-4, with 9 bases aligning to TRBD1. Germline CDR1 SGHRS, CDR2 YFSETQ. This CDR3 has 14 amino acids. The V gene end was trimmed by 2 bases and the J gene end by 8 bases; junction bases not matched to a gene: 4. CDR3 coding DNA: TGCGCCAGCAGCTTACAGGGGGCGAGGGAAAAACTGTTTTTT. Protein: CASSLQGAREKLFF.

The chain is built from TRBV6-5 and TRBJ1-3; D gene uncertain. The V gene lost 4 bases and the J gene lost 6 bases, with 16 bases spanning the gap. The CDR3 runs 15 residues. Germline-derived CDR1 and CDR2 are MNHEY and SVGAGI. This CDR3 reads CASSSYDNGKNTIYF. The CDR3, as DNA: TGTGCCAGCAGTTCTTATGACAATGGCAAAAACACCATATATTTT.

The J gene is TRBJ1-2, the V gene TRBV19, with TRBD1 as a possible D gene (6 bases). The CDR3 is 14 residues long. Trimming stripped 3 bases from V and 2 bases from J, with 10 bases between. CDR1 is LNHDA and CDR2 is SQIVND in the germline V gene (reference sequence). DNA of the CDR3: TGTGCCAGTAGTATGCACAGGGCGAACTATGGCTACACCTTC. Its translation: CASSMHRANYGYTF. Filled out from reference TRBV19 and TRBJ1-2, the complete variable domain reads DGGITQSPKYLFRKEGQNVTLSCEQNLNHDAMYWYRQDPGQGLRLIYYSQIVNDFQKGDIAEGYSVSREKKESFPLTVTSAQKNPTAFYLCASSMHRANYGYTFGSGTRLTVV.

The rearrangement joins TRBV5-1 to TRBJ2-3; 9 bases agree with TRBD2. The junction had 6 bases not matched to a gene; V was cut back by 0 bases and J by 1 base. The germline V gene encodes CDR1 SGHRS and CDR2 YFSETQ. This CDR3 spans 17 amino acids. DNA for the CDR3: TGCGCCAGCAGCTTGGTCCTAGCGGGATCCGGCACAGATACGCAGTATTTT. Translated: CASSLVLAGSGTDTQYF.

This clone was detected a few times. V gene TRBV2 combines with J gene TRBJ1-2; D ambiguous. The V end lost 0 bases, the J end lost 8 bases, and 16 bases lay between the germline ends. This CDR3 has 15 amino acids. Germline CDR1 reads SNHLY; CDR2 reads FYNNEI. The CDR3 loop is CASSEARQASWGYTF. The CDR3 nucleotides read TGTGCCAGCAGTGAAGCCCGGCAGGCGAGCTGGGGCTACACCTTC.

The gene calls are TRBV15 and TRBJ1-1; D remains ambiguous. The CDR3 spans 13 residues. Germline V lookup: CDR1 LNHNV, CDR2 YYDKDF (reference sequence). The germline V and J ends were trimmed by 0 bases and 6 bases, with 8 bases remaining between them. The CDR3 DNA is TGTGCCACCAGCAGAGATCGGGAGGCTGAAGCTTTCTTT. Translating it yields CATSRDREAEAFF.

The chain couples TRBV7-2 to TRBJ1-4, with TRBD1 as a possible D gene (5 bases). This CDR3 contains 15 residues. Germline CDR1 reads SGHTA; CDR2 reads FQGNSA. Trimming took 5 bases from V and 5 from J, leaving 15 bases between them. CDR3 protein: CASSPGSAENEKLFF. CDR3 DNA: TGTGCCAGCAGCCCAGGGTCCGCAGAAAATGAAAAACTGTTTTTT.

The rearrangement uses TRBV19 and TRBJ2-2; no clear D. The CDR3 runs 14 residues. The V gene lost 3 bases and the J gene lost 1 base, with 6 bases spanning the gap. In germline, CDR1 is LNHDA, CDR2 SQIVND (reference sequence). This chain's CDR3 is CASSISRNTGELFF. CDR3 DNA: TGTGCCAGTAGTATTTCCCGGAACACCGGGGAGCTGTTTTTT.

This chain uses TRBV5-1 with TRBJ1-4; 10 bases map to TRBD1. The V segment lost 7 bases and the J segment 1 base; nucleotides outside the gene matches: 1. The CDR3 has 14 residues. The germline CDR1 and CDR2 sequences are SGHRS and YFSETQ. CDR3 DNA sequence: TGCGCCAGCGGGGACAGGGGAACTAATGAAAAACTGTTTTTT. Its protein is CASGDRGTNEKLFF.

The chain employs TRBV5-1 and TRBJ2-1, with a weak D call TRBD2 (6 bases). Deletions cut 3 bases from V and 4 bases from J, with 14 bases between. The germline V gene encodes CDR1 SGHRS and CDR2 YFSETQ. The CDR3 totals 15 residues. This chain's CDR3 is CASSSEGLTYNEQFF. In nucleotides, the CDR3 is TGCGCCAGCAGCTCCGAGGGACTTACTTACAATGAGCAGTTCTTC.

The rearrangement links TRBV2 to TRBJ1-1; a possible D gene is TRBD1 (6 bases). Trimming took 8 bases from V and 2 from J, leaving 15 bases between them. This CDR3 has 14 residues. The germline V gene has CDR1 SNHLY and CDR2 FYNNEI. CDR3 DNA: TGTGCCAGCCATTTTGGACAGCCAAACACTGAAGCTTTCTTT. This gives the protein CASHFGQPNTEAFF.

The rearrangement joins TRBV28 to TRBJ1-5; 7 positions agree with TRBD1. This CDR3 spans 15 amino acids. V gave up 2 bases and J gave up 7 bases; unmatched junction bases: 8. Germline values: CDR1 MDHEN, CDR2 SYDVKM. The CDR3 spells CASSLRQGAFQPQHF. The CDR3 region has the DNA TGTGCCAGCAGTTTAAGACAGGGAGCCTTCCAGCCCCAGCATTTT. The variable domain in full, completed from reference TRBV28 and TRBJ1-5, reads DVKVTQSSRYLVKRTGEKVFLECVQDMDHENMFWYRQDPGLGLRLIYFSYDVKMKEKGDIPEGYSVSREKKERFSLILESASTNQTSMYLCASSLRQGAFQPQHFGDGTRLSIL.

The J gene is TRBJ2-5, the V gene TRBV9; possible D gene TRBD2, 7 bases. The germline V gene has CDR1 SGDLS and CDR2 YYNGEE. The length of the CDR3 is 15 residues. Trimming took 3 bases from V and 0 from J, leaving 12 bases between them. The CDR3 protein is CASSAGGRYQETQYF. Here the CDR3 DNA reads TGTGCCAGCAGCGCGGGGGGCCGGTACCAAGAGACCCAGTACTTC. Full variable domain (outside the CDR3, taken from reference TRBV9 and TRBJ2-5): DSGVTQTPKHLITATGQRVTLRCSPRSGDLSVYWYQQSLDQGLQFLIQYYNGEERAKGNILERFSAQQFPDLHSELNLSSLELGDSALYFCASSAGGRYQETQYFGPGTRLLVL.

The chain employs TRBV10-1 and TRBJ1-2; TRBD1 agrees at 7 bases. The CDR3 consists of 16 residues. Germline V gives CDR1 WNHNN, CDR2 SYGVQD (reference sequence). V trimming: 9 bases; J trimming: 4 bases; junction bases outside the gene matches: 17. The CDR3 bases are TGCGCCAGACCGATTACCGGGACAGTCTCAACCTATGGCTACACCTTC. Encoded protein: CARPITGTVSTYGYTF.

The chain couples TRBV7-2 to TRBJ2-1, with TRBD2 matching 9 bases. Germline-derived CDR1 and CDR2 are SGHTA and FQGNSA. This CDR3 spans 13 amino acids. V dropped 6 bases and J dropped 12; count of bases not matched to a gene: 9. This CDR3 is CASRSPPSGAQFF. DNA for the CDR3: TGTGCCAGCAGGTCACCCCCTAGCGGGGCGCAGTTCTTC. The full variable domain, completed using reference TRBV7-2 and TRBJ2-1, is GAGVSQSPSNKVTEKGKDVELRCDPISGHTALYWYRQSLGQGLEFLIYFQGNSAPDKSGLPSDRFSAERTGGSVSTLTIQRTQQEDSAVYLCASRSPPSGAQFFGPGTRLTVL.

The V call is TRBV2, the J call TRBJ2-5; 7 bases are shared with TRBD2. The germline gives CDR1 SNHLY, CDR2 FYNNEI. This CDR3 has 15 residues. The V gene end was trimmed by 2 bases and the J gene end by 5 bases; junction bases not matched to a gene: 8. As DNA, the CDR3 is TGTGCCAGCAGTGAATATGGGGGGGTGGTGGAGACCCAGTACTTC. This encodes CASSEYGGVVETQYF.